These T cell receptor beta chains were read from a single sample in a study of blood T cell repertoires in COVID-19. Sequencing was performed with immunoSEQ multiplex PCR; in TCRdb, only in-frame clones are kept and a portion is missing. The top ten hold 2.5% to 3% of the sample, which has about 340,000 clones, 83% seen once. Sequenced: peripheral blood. The receptors here all came from a man aged 25-45 years with active or convalescent COVID-19. Both conserved end residues are part of each CDR3. D genes are given only for firm matches. Not all rows give a size; the values are once, few, many and, for expanded clones, a class.

d_gene,j_gene,abundance,v_gene,CDR3aa,CDR3nt
TRBD1,TRBJ2-7,-,TRBV4-3,CASSQGTGDPYEQYF,TGCGCCAGCAGCCAAGGGACAGGGGATCCTTACGAGCAGTACTTC
-,TRBJ1-2,many,TRBV7-2,CASSLAQNYGYTF,TGTGCCAGCAGCTTAGCACAGAACTATGGCTACACCTTC
TRBD2,TRBJ2-7,-,TRBV7-2,CASSPTPRGIAGGIGEQYF,TGTGCCAGCAGCCCCACGCCCAGGGGTATAGCGGGAGGGATCGGCGAGCAGTACTTC
TRBD1,TRBJ1-4,-,TRBV6-6,CASSPYTGTGVDEKLFF,TGTGCCAGCAGTCCCTATACCGGGACAGGGGTTGATGAAAAACTGTTTTTT
TRBD2,TRBJ2-1,-,TRBV7-6,CASSPSGTEQFF,TGTGCCAGCAGCCCTAGCGGGACTGAGCAGTTCTTC
TRBD1,TRBJ2-7,-,TRBV9,CASSVYPGQGYEQYF,TGTGCCAGCAGCGTTTACCCGGGACAGGGGTACGAGCAGTACTTC
TRBD1,TRBJ2-7,-,TRBV9,CASSVADREFDEQYF,TGTGCCAGCAGCGTAGCGGACAGGGAGTTCGACGAGCAGTACTTC
TRBD1,TRBJ1-3,-,TRBV11-3,CASSAMDRVPGNTIYF,TGTGCCAGCAGCGCTATGGACAGGGTGCCCGGAAACACCATATATTTT
-,TRBJ2-7,-,TRBV7-3,CASSPTTGYEQYF,TGTGCCAGCAGCCCAACGACAGGCTACGAGCAGTACTTC
TRBD2,TRBJ2-5,-,TRBV9,CASSPPRGGRARETQYF,TGTGCCAGCAGCCCCCCCCGCGGCGGGAGGGCCAGAGAGACCCAGTACTTC
TRBD2,TRBJ2-3,-,TRBV19,CASSIPGLAGQDTQYF,TGTGCCAGTAGTATCCCGGGACTAGCTGGCCAAGATACGCAGTATTTT
-,TRBJ2-1,-,TRBV3-1/TRBV3-2,CASSPQSTRRRNEQFF,TGTGCCAGCAGCCCCCAGAGCACTAGGCGAAGGAATGAGCAGTTCTTC
-,TRBJ1-1,few,TRBV4-1,CASSLGHMFKNTEAFF,TGCGCCAGCAGCCTGGGACACATGTTTAAGAACACTGAAGCTTTCTTT
-,TRBJ2-1,-,TRBV11-2,CASSFSVEQFF,TGTGCCAGCAGCTTTAGCGTTGAGCAGTTCTTC
-,TRBJ1-2,-,TRBV5-1,CASSIGNGYTF,TGCGCCAGCAGCATCGGTAATGGCTACACCTTC
TRBD1,TRBJ1-2,-,TRBV23-1,CASSQSRQGRAEEYGYTF,TGCGCCAGCAGTCAATCGCGACAGGGCCGTGCTGAGGAGTATGGCTACACCTTC
-,TRBJ2-6,-,TRBV4-1,CASSQVQAGANVLTF,TGCGCCAGCAGCCAAGTACAGGCTGGGGCCAACGTCCTGACTTTC
-,TRBJ2-1,-,TRBV7-3,CASSLSGAPYNEQFF,TGTGCCAGCAGCTTAAGCGGGGCACCCTACAATGAGCAGTTCTTC
-,TRBJ2-2,-,TRBV29-1,CSATPQGTGELFF,TGCAGCGCAACACCACAGGGCACCGGGGAGCTGTTTTTT
-,TRBJ2-1,-,TRBV28,CASSFGGSYNEQFF,TGTGCCAGCAGTTTCGGCGGCTCCTACAATGAGCAGTTCTTC
TRBD2,TRBJ2-1,-,TRBV25-1,CASSEPPGLAFPNEQFF,TGTGCCAGCAGTGAACCTCCGGGACTAGCATTCCCCAATGAGCAGTTCTTC
TRBD1,TRBJ2-2,-,TRBV6-2/TRBV6-3,CASSYSTGGRGSTGELFF,TGTGCCAGCAGTTACTCGACAGGGGGCCGGGGCTCGACCGGGGAGCTGTTTTTT
TRBD1,TRBJ1-1,-,TRBV2,CASRDRGNTEAFF,TGTGCCAGCAGGGACAGGGGAAACACTGAAGCTTTCTTT
TRBD1,TRBJ2-7,-,TRBV7-6,CASSYSGTGGDEQYF,TGTGCCAGCAGCTACTCCGGGACAGGGGGAGACGAGCAGTACTTC
TRBD2,TRBJ2-1,-,TRBV7-2,CASSLVFFGTSPWGEQFF,TGTGCCAGCAGCTTAGTGTTTTTCGGGACTAGCCCGTGGGGTGAGCAGTTCTTC
TRBD2,TRBJ2-1,-,TRBV29-1,CNKRCGSNEQFF,TGCAACAAGAGGTGCGGGAGTAATGAGCAGTTCTTC
TRBD1,TRBJ1-1,once,TRBV18,CASSPQTGANTEAFF,TGTGCCAGCTCACCGCAGACAGGGGCGAACACTGAAGCTTTCTTT
TRBD2,TRBJ2-5,-,TRBV5-1,CASRKTSAEETQYF,TGCGCCAGCAGAAAGACTAGCGCCGAGGAGACCCAGTACTTC
TRBD1,TRBJ2-3,-,TRBV24-1,CATSGQGGTDTQYF,TGTGCCACCAGCGGACAGGGTGGCACAGATACGCAGTATTTT
-,TRBJ1-1,-,TRBV7-3,CASSPTAGAMNTEAFF,TGTGCCAGCAGCCCGACGGCAGGGGCAATGAACACTGAAGCTTTCTTT
-,TRBJ1-6,-,TRBV6-5,CASSPGGSYNSPLHF,TGTGCCAGCAGCCCCGGCGGCTCCTATAATTCACCCCTCCACTTT
-,TRBJ1-2,-,TRBV6-1,CASSEHGPYGYTF,TGTGCCAGCAGTGAACATGGGCCCTATGGCTACACCTTC
TRBD1,TRBJ1-1,once,TRBV28,CASSFYPGQVMETEAFF,TGTGCCAGCAGTTTTTACCCCGGACAGGTAATGGAAACTGAAGCTTTCTTT
-,TRBJ2-5,-,TRBV18,CASSPPGAETQYF,TGTGCCAGCTCACCCCCTGGAGCGGAGACCCAGTACTTC
-,TRBJ1-1,-,TRBV18,CASSQEAGLRESASEAFF,TGTGCCAGCTCACAGGAGGCAGGCCTTAGGGAGTCAGCTTCTGAAGCTTTCTTT
TRBD2,TRBJ2-3,once,TRBV7-9,CASSLLGLAGGTDTQYF,TGTGCCAGCAGCTTATTGGGACTAGCGGGAGGCACAGATACGCAGTATTTT
TRBD1,TRBJ1-1,-,TRBV11-3,CASSPGGQGNTEAFF,TGTGCCAGCAGCCCCGGGGGACAGGGTAACACTGAAGCTTTCTTT
-,TRBJ2-3,-,TRBV14,CASSEQGGTDTQYF,TGTGCCAGCAGCGAACAGGGAGGGACAGATACGCAGTATTTT
-,TRBJ1-3,-,TRBV7-9,CASSLAADSGNTIYF,TGTGCCAGCAGCTTAGCGGCGGACTCTGGAAACACCATATATTTT
TRBD2,TRBJ2-7,once,TRBV25-1,CASSESGLAGDYEQYF,TGTGCCAGCAGTGAATCAGGACTAGCGGGAGACTACGAGCAGTACTTC
-,TRBJ1-5,-,TRBV24-1,CATSDGGFSGQPQHF,TGTGCCACCAGTGATGGGGGGTTTAGCGGTCAGCCCCAGCATTTT
TRBD1,TRBJ1-4,-,TRBV2,CASSVDRDGLRLFF,TGTGCCAGCAGCGTGGACAGGGATGGGTTGCGACTGTTTTTT
-,TRBJ1-5,-,TRBV10-3,CAIGGGNQPQHF,TGTGCCATAGGCGGGGGGAATCAGCCCCAGCATTTT
TRBD2,TRBJ2-3,-,TRBV6-5,CASRRGTSGEGTQYF,TGTGCCAGCAGGCGGGGGACTAGCGGAGAGGGTACGCAGTATTTT
-,TRBJ1-2,-,TRBV5-1,CASSETGTPGTYGYTF,TGCGCCAGCAGCGAGACCGGGACACCGGGGACCTACGGCTACACCTTC
-,TRBJ1-5,few,TRBV2,CASDGALTDRQYQPQHF,TGTGCCAGCGATGGAGCCCTCACAGACAGACAATATCAGCCCCAGCATTTT
-,TRBJ2-5,-,TRBV6-5,CASSPSGVLETQYF,TGTGCCAGCAGTCCCTCAGGTGTTTTAGAGACCCAGTACTTC
TRBD1,TRBJ1-2,-,TRBV4-2,CASSRQGDYGYTF,TGTGCCAGCAGCCGACAGGGGGATTATGGCTACACCTTC
-,TRBJ1-5,-,TRBV19,CASRVDNRWPQPQHF,TGTGCCAGTAGAGTCGACAACCGTTGGCCTCAGCCCCAGCATTTT
TRBD1,TRBJ1-3,-,TRBV15,CATSRAKTGAIGNTIYF,TGTGCCACCAGCAGAGCCAAGACAGGGGCGATAGGAAACACCATATATTTT
-,TRBJ2-1,-,TRBV7-2,CASSSRVSSYNEQFF,TGTGCCAGCAGCTCCCGGGTGAGCTCCTACAATGAGCAGTTCTTC
TRBD2,TRBJ2-1,-,TRBV19,CASADGGSGAYNEQFF,TGTGCCAGCGCCGACGGGGGTAGCGGGGCCTACAATGAGCAGTTCTTC
-,TRBJ2-5,-,TRBV4-3,CASSQDVSGRETQYF,TGCGCCAGCAGCCAAGATGTCAGCGGAAGAGAGACCCAGTACTTC
-,TRBJ2-7,-,TRBV11-2,CASSSGWKRYEQYF,TGTGCCAGCAGTTCAGGGTGGAAGCGCTACGAGCAGTACTTC
TRBD1,TRBJ1-1,-,TRBV6-5,CAARQGKTEAFF,TGTGCCGCCCGACAGGGGAAGACTGAAGCTTTCTTT
-,TRBJ2-5,once,TRBV29-1,CSASPTGGETQYF,TGCAGCGCGAGCCCCACCGGGGGAGAGACCCAGTACTTC
TRBD1,TRBJ2-1,-,TRBV4-2,CASRPGQGPRNEQFF,TGTGCCAGCAGACCGGGACAGGGCCCACGCAATGAGCAGTTCTTC
-,TRBJ1-2,-,TRBV2,CASSEQLGSNYGYTF,TGTGCCAGCAGTGAACAGCTGGGGAGTAACTATGGCTACACCTTC
-,TRBJ2-7,-,TRBV7-9,CASSLGGLSYEQYF,TGTGCCAGCAGCTTAGGTGGTCTCAGCTACGAGCAGTACTTC